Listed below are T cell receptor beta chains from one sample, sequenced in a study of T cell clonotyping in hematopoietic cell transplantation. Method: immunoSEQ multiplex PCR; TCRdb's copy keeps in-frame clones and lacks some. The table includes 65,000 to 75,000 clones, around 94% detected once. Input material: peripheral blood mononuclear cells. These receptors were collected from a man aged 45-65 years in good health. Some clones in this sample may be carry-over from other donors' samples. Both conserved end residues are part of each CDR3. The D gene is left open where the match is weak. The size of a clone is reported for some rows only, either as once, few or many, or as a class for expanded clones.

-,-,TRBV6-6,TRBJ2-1,CASSDGFSSYNEQFF,TGTGCCAGCAGCGACGGCTTTAGCTCCTACAATGAGCAGTTCTTC
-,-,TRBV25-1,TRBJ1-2,CASTDPDYGYTF,TGTGCCAGCACGGATCCCGACTATGGCTACACCTTC
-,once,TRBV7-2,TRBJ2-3,CASSLSGDTQYF,TGTGCCAGCAGCTTATCGGGGGATACGCAGTATTTT
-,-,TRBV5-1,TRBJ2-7,CASSLLRGSPYEQYF,TGCGCCAGCAGCTTGTTACGGGGGAGTCCCTACGAGCAGTACTTC
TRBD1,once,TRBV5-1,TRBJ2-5,CASSPGTGKETQYF,TGCGCCAGCAGCCCGGGGACAGGGAAAGAGACCCAGTACTTC
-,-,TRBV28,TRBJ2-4,CASMALAKNIQYF,TGTGCCAGCATGGCTCTAGCCAAAAACATTCAGTACTTC
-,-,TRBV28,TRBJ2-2,CASSLQQLNTGELFF,TGTGCCAGCAGTTTACAACAGTTAAACACCGGGGAGCTGTTTTTT
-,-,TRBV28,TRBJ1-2,CASSLDPRNYGYTF,TGTGCCAGCAGTCTCGATCCAAGGAACTATGGCTACACCTTC
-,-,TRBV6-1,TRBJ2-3,CASSEGITGGGSTDTQYF,TGTGCCAGCAGTGAAGGGATTACAGGGGGAGGGAGCACAGATACGCAGTATTTT
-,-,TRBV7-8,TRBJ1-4,CASSPTGRFATNEKLFF,TGTGCCAGCAGCCCGACGGGACGATTTGCGACTAATGAAAAACTGTTTTTT
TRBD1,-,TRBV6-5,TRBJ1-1,CATSDRSTEAFF,TGTGCCACCTCGGACAGGTCCACTGAAGCTTTCTTT
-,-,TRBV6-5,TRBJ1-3,CASRLQGGANTIYF,TGTGCCAGCAGACTGCAGGGTGGCGCAAACACCATATATTTT
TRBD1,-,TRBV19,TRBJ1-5,CASSIRKTGDNQPQHF,TGTGCCAGTAGTATAAGAAAGACAGGGGATAATCAGCCCCAGCATTTT
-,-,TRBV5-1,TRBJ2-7,CASSLGDFSYEQYF,TGCGCCAGCAGCTTGGGAGACTTTTCCTACGAGCAGTACTTC
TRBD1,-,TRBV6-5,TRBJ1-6,CASSYGGQGISPLHF,TGTGCCAGCAGTTACGGAGGACAGGGGATTTCACCCCTCCACTTT
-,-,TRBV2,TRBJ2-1,CASSISTGVSYNEQFF,TGTGCCAGCAGTATCAGTACAGGTGTCTCCTACAATGAGCAGTTCTTC
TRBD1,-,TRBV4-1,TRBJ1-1,CASSQTGDSWAFF,TGCGCCAGCAGCCAGACAGGGGATTCTTGGGCTTTCTTT
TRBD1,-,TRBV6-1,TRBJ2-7,CASSEGGTGGYEQYF,TGTGCCAGCAGTGAAGGGGGGACAGGGGGCTACGAGCAGTACTTC
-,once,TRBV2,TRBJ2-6,CASSEDHSGANVLTF,TGTGCCAGCAGTGAAGACCACTCTGGGGCCAACGTCCTGACTTTC
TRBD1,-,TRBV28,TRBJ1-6,CASSPRTGYNSPLHF,TGTGCCAGCAGTCCCCGGACAGGGTATAATTCACCCCTCCACTTT
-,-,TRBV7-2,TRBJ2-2,CASSLGRGSGELFF,TGTGCCAGCAGCTTAGGGCGAGGGTCCGGGGAGCTGTTTTTT
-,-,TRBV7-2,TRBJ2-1,CASSLKLLQVGEQFF,TGTGCCAGCAGCTTAAAATTACTACAGGTCGGTGAGCAGTTCTTC
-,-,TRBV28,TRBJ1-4,CAIGGRNKGGRATNEKLFF,TGTGCCATTGGGGGAAGAAACAAGGGGGGTCGGGCAACTAATGAAAAACTGTTTTTT
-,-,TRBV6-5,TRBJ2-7,CASSKLPTEAYEQYF,TGTGCCAGCAGCAAGTTACCTACAGAGGCCTACGAGCAGTACTTC
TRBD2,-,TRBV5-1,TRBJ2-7,CASSFSGGSYEQYF,TGCGCCAGCAGCTTTTCGGGGGGCTCCTACGAGCAGTACTTC
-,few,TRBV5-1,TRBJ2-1,CASSSAGTSYNEQFF,TGCGCCAGCAGCAGCGCCGGGACGTCCTACAATGAGCAGTTCTTC
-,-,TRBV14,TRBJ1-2,CASSQDLGGYGYTF,TGTGCCAGCAGCCAAGATCTCGGGGGCTATGGCTACACCTTC
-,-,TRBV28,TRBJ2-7,CASTSDGLLSYEQYF,TGTGCCAGCACCTCCGACGGCCTACTCTCCTACGAGCAGTACTTC
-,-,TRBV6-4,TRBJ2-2,CASSDSVGTSTGELFF,TGTGCCAGCAGTGACTCCGTAGGGACATCCACCGGGGAGCTGTTTTTT
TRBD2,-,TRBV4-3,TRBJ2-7,CASSQDLASGSYEQYF,TGCGCCAGCAGCCAAGACTTGGCTAGCGGTTCCTACGAGCAGTACTTC
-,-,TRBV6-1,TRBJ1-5,CASRDSNQPQHF,TGTGCCAGCCGGGATAGCAATCAGCCCCAGCATTTT
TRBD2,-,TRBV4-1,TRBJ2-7,CASSQSRYGAGGDYEQYF,TGCGCCAGCAGCCAATCAAGGTACGGAGCGGGGGGGGACTACGAGCAGTACTTC
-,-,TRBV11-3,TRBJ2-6,CASSNGVSGANVLTF,TGTGCCAGCAGCAATGGGGTTAGTGGGGCCAACGTCCTGACTTTC
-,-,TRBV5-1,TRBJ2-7,CASSLGAGAIEQYF,TGCGCCAGCAGCTTGGGGGCAGGGGCCATAGAGCAGTACTTC
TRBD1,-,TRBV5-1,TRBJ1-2,CASSGGIGTGRYGYTF,TGCGCCAGCAGCGGGGGAATAGGGACAGGACGCTATGGCTACACCTTC
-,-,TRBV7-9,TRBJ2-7,CASSSVTSYEQYF,TGTGCCAGCAGCTCGGTAACGTCCTACGAGCAGTACTTC
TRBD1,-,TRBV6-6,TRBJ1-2,CAAVTGGDYGYTF,TGTGCCGCCGTGACAGGGGGTGACTATGGCTACACCTTC
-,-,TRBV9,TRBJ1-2,CASSGGAPTGRYTF,TGTGCCAGCAGCGGTGGAGCCCCAACAGGGCGTTACACCTTC
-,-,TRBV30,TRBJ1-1,CAWIKDRMNTEAFF,TGTGCCTGGATAAAAGATCGAATGAACACTGAAGCTTTCTTT
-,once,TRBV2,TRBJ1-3,CASGLGRGYGNTIYF,TGTGCCAGTGGCCTGGGCCGGGGATATGGAAACACCATATATTTT
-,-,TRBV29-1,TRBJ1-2,CSVEPLGRASEKGYTF,TGCAGCGTTGAACCGTTGGGCAGGGCTTCGGAGAAGGGCTACACCTTC
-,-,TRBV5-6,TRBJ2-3,CASSLPRDTSTDTQYF,TGTGCCAGCAGCTTGCCCCGGGACACCAGCACAGATACGCAGTATTTT
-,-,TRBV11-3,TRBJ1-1,CASSEVFGTEAFF,TGTGCCAGCAGCGAGGTTTTTGGAACTGAAGCTTTCTTT
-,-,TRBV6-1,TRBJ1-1,CASSEEDLNTEAFF,TGTGCCAGCAGTGAGGAGGATCTGAACACTGAAGCTTTCTTT
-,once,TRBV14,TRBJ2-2,CASSQHRAPTGELFF,TGTGCCAGCAGCCAACATAGGGCGCCCACCGGGGAGCTGTTTTTT